This T cell receptor (beta chain) was identified in a study of PD-L1 blockade in urothelial cancer (dated by TCRdb to about 2017). About the investigation overall: Every patient began therapy around 2014 and was given atezolizumab 1,200 mg intravenously every 3 weeks. About 90% of the 29 patients were identified as males with urothelial cancer of bladder origin, and a prior smoking history was reported by 18 of 29 patients. An ECOG performance status of 0 or 1 was recorded for the patients, and 0 to 3 prior chemotherapy regimens had been received by the patients. Blood samples were analyzed 3 weeks after the start of treatment (second dose) and 6 weeks after the start of treatment. Blood samples yielded a median of around 130,000 T cells and roughly 80,000 unique TCRs, with median clonality approximately 0.08. The study was an exploratory multi-omic analysis of somatic, immune and clinical correlates of response to PD-L1 blockade with atezolizumab in urothelial cancer. TCR sequencing covered pretreatment tumor samples and matched, serially collected peripheral blood taken before and after atezolizumab treatment. Durable clinical benefit was defined as a progression-free survival longer than 6 months, and TCR features were additionally tested against progression-free survival and overall survival. In the same patients, whole exome sequencing and RNA sequencing of pretreatment tumors were performed in addition to TCR sequencing. Nine patients reached durable clinical benefit, while some 20 patients did not. Just over 28 patients had pretreatment blood TCR-seq, some 24 had at least one posttreatment blood collection, and some 24 had tumor TCR-seq. General study outcomes and caveats: Small sample size (n ≈ 29) and many exploratory analyses mean the results are intended to be hypothesis-generating. A pretreatment peripheral blood TCR clonality below the median was linked to improved progression-free and overall survival. Patients with durable benefit showed greater expansion of tumor-associated TCR clones in peripheral blood 3 weeks after starting treatment (n ≈ 21, p = 0.022).

This specimen's time point label, interpreted: pretreatment peripheral blood. A total of 25 to 35 patients with locally advanced or metastatic urothelial carcinoma, treated at Memorial Sloan Kettering on a trial protocol, made up the cohort. Peripheral blood mononuclear cells were collected pretreatment and during treatment, at between 1 and 8 total time points per patient. The Qiagen DNeasy Blood extraction kit was used to purify genomic DNA from total PBMCs and from tumor samples. PBMCs were collected pretreatment and during treatment and were isolated and stored as previously described. To estimate absolute template abundance from read counts, synthetic TCR analog templates were spiked into each PCR. Using the immunoSEQ assay, TCRbeta CDR3 regions were amplified from genomic DNA with bias-controlled V and J gene primers. Sequencing of rearranged TCRbeta segments was performed at approximately 20X coverage. Concerning the study's data processing: Clustering was used to correct sequencing errors, and CDR3s were annotated against IMGT to assign V, D and J genes. Out-of-frame and stop-codon sequences were excluded, and only productive TCRbeta rearrangements were used in downstream analyses. To compute clonality, Shannon entropy was normalized by the log of the number of unique productive sequences and then subtracted from one. Clones differing between time points or between blood and tumor were identified by Fisher's exact test with Benjamini-Hochberg correction at adjusted p below 0.01. TCRdb retrieved this table from immuneACCESS and kept in-frame rearrangements only. Not all clones are present; in checked studies, unresolved V genes account for under half, and no reason is known for the remainder. The DNA was the basis for D and trimming; V, J and clone size are from that table. In this sample the table shows approximately 50,000 clones, approximately 84% of which occur a single time. The ten largest clonotypes hold roughly 1.4% of the sample.

Concerning this clone itself: Its recognized antigen is unknown. The sample holds no much larger clone one base away, and base qualities are not on file.

Taken from cysteine to phenylalanine, the CDR3 has 17 residues. Only the CDR3 region is kept as DNA, spanning 51 bases read in frame from base 1. The germline V gene yields SGHTA for CDR1 and FQGNSA for CDR2. Trimming removed 0 bases from V and 3 bases from J; the gene matches leave 8 bases unexplained. The rearrangement joined TRBV7-2 to TRBJ2-7, and TRBD2 matches 10 of the central bases. The clonotype comes from a man aged 50-60 years with urothelial cancer. The specimen comprised PBMCs, sampled around atezolizumab (anti-PD-L1) treatment. For the CDR3, the sequence is CASSLAYGLAGDYEQYF. The nucleotide sequence is TGTGCCAGCAGCTTAGCGTACGGTCTAGCGGGAGACTACGAGCAGTACTTC.